A selection of T cell receptor beta chains follows, all from one sample in a study of identical twins. MiXCR was run by TCRdb on the 5' RACE reads, yielding one entry per CDR3 protein. The profile covers some 590,000 distinct CDR3 sequences, with 9.6% appearing a single time and 3% taken by the ten largest. These records were also assigned to another study, of yellow fever vaccine responses in identical twins.

Sequencing was carried out using PBMCs. The receptors were gathered from a woman in her late teens or twenties in good health. Each CDR3 is given with its conserved first and last residue. Fields, in order: CDR3 protein, CDR3 DNA, D gene, clone size, V gene, J gene. A D gene is named only where the DNA matches it firmly. Only part of the rows carry a size: once, few, many, or a class if the clone is expanded.

CDR3 protein: CASSERRGGRETQYF
CDR3 DNA: TGTGCCAGCAGCGAACGGCGGGGGGGCCGGGAGACCCAGTACTTC
D gene: TRBD2
clone size: -
V gene: TRBV7-9
J gene: TRBJ2-5

CDR3 protein: CASSQDQAYEQYF
CDR3 DNA: TGCGCCAGCAGCCAAGATCAAGCCTACGAGCAGTACTTC
D gene: -
clone size: few
V gene: TRBV4-3
J gene: TRBJ2-7

CDR3 protein: CASSLGSYLYYGYTF
CDR3 DNA: TGTGCCAGCAGCTTAGGATCCTATTTATACTATGGCTACACCTTC
D gene: -
clone size: few
V gene: TRBV7-8
J gene: TRBJ1-2

CDR3 protein: CASRLGGTQTYEQYF
CDR3 DNA: TGCGCCAGCAGGCTTGGAGGGACTCAGACCTACGAGCAGTACTTC
D gene: -
clone size: many
V gene: TRBV5-1
J gene: TRBJ2-7

CDR3 protein: CSARGGASRNEQFF
CDR3 DNA: TGCAGTGCTAGAGGGGGGGCTAGCCGGAATGAGCAGTTCTTC
D gene: -
clone size: many
V gene: TRBV20-1
J gene: TRBJ2-1

CDR3 protein: CASNPTYSYNEQFF
CDR3 DNA: TGTGCCAGCAACCCGACGTACTCCTACAATGAGCAGTTCTTC
D gene: -
clone size: many
V gene: TRBV6-1
J gene: TRBJ2-1

CDR3 protein: CASSNPVDVTPHPETQYF
CDR3 DNA: TGTGCCAGCAGCAACCCGGTTGACGTAACTCCACATCCAGAGACCCAGTACTTC
D gene: -
clone size: few
V gene: TRBV7-3
J gene: TRBJ2-5

CDR3 protein: CASSPDRADYGYTF
CDR3 DNA: TGTGCCAGCAGCCCTGACAGGGCGGACTATGGCTACACCTTC
D gene: TRBD1
clone size: -
V gene: TRBV27
J gene: TRBJ1-2

CDR3 protein: CASSHGSTEQFF
CDR3 DNA: TGTGCCAGCAGTCACGGGTCCACAGAGCAGTTCTTC
D gene: -
clone size: many
V gene: TRBV6-2/TRBV6-3
J gene: TRBJ2-1

CDR3 protein: CASSYPRQGAPDTQYF
CDR3 DNA: TGTGCCAGCAGTTACCCCCGACAGGGGGCTCCAGATACGCAGTATTTT
D gene: TRBD1
clone size: -
V gene: TRBV6-5
J gene: TRBJ2-3

CDR3 protein: CASSPAGFSLEDTQYF
CDR3 DNA: TGTGCCAGCAGCCCGGCGGGCTTCTCCCTCGAGGATACGCAGTATTTT
D gene: -
clone size: few
V gene: TRBV7-2
J gene: TRBJ2-3

CDR3 protein: CASSPVRAGGPGTDTQYF
CDR3 DNA: TGTGCCAGCTCACCGGTCCGTGCGGGAGGGCCAGGCACAGATACGCAGTATTTT
D gene: TRBD2
clone size: -
V gene: TRBV18
J gene: TRBJ2-3

CDR3 protein: CASSLALAGRHEQYF
CDR3 DNA: TGTGCCAGCAGCTTAGCATTGGCAGGGAGGCACGAGCAGTACTTC
D gene: -
clone size: many
V gene: TRBV7-9
J gene: TRBJ2-7

CDR3 protein: CASSPQMNTEAFF
CDR3 DNA: TGTGCCAGCAGCCCACAGATGAACACTGAAGCTTTCTTT
D gene: -
clone size: many
V gene: TRBV11-2
J gene: TRBJ1-1

CDR3 protein: CASTSPGTDTQYF
CDR3 DNA: TGTGCCAGCACGTCGCCTGGCACAGATACGCAGTATTTT
D gene: -
clone size: -
V gene: TRBV6-1
J gene: TRBJ2-3

CDR3 protein: CASSSLDRVEQYF
CDR3 DNA: TGTGCCAGCAGTTCGCTGGACAGGGTCGAGCAGTACTTC
D gene: TRBD1
clone size: few
V gene: TRBV27
J gene: TRBJ2-7

CDR3 protein: CSARDEEQGRDTGELFF
CDR3 DNA: TGCAGTGCTAGAGATGAGGAACAGGGGAGGGACACCGGGGAGCTGTTTTTT
D gene: -
clone size: -
V gene: TRBV20-1
J gene: TRBJ2-2

CDR3 protein: CASRRTSGRQETQYF
CDR3 DNA: TGTGCCAGCAGGCGGACTAGCGGCCGACAAGAGACCCAGTACTTC
D gene: TRBD2
clone size: -
V gene: TRBV6-2/TRBV6-3
J gene: TRBJ2-5

CDR3 protein: CASSQIGSTDTQYF
CDR3 DNA: TGCGCCAGCAGCCAAATAGGGAGCACAGATACGCAGTATTTT
D gene: -
clone size: few
V gene: TRBV4-3
J gene: TRBJ2-3

CDR3 protein: CASISGSGRGWTQYF
CDR3 DNA: TGTGCCAGCATTTCAGGCAGCGGGAGGGGCTGGACCCAGTACTTC
D gene: TRBD2
clone size: few
V gene: TRBV6-5
J gene: TRBJ2-5

CDR3 protein: CASSYWEGLPNEQFF
CDR3 DNA: TGTGCCAGCAGTTATTGGGAGGGACTACCGAATGAGCAGTTCTTC
D gene: TRBD2
clone size: many
V gene: TRBV6-2/TRBV6-3
J gene: TRBJ2-1

CDR3 protein: CASSQDLAQDTQYF
CDR3 DNA: TGCGCCAGCAGCCAAGATTTGGCGCAAGATACGCAGTATTTT
D gene: -
clone size: -
V gene: TRBV4-3
J gene: TRBJ2-3

CDR3 protein: CSARGTGSLYNEQFF
CDR3 DNA: TGCAGTGCTAGGGGGACAGGGTCTCTCTACAATGAGCAGTTCTTC
D gene: TRBD1
clone size: few
V gene: TRBV20-1
J gene: TRBJ2-1

CDR3 protein: CSVEDPPGADGANVLTF
CDR3 DNA: TGCAGCGTTGAAGATCCTCCGGGGGCCGACGGGGCCAACGTCCTGACTTTC
D gene: -
clone size: -
V gene: TRBV29-1
J gene: TRBJ2-6

CDR3 protein: CASSYGRGRAFDNEQFF
CDR3 DNA: TGTGCCAGCAGTTACGGTCGCGGCCGAGCGTTCGACAATGAGCAGTTCTTC
D gene: -
clone size: -
V gene: TRBV6-2/TRBV6-3
J gene: TRBJ2-1

CDR3 protein: CASSLGKVVETQYF
CDR3 DNA: TGCGCCAGCAGCTTGGGAAAGGTGGTAGAGACCCAGTACTTC
D gene: -
clone size: few
V gene: TRBV5-1
J gene: TRBJ2-5

CDR3 protein: CASSAQGRKEEQYF
CDR3 DNA: TGTGCCAGCAGCGCCCAGGGGCGTAAGGAAGAGCAGTACTTC
D gene: -
clone size: few
V gene: TRBV5-6
J gene: TRBJ2-7

CDR3 protein: CASSYMWQESYNEQFF
CDR3 DNA: TGTGCCAGCAGTTACATGTGGCAGGAATCCTACAATGAGCAGTTCTTC
D gene: -
clone size: -
V gene: TRBV6-2/TRBV6-3
J gene: TRBJ2-1

CDR3 protein: CASSYGTSGPRGETQYF
CDR3 DNA: TGTGCCAGCAGTTACGGGACTAGCGGCCCCAGGGGAGAGACCCAGTACTTC
D gene: TRBD2
clone size: -
V gene: TRBV6-2/TRBV6-3
J gene: TRBJ2-5